The following is a T cell receptor beta chain sequence with its context. The target antigen is unknown. The CDR3 is 10 amino acids. Germline values: CDR1 SGHAT, CDR2 FQNNGV. V dropped 1 base and J dropped 8 bases, with 3 bases sitting between them. Terminally differentiated effector memory CD45RA+ cells were excluded from the naive CD8 cells, which were CD45RO-negative and positively selected for CCR7. Sequencing used immunoSEQ multiplex PCR; TCRdb keeps in-frame clones, though not all of them. The repertoire consists of some 2.1 million clones, with approximately 92% occurring once and the leading ten covering roughly 1.7%. The sample originates from a study of shared clonotypes between healthy human individuals. About the research overall: Per donor, CD8 memory used one plate, CD8 naive used two, CD4 memory used three and CD4 naive used three. The study, taken as a whole, reports: Among several donors, around 5% of naive CD4 clonotypes were found in common. Limitation of the genetic and exposure-history diversity represented came from the few donors. Compared with memory subsets, naive subsets generally had larger estimated richness.

This clonotype was obtained from a man younger than 30 in good health. Some clones in this sample may be carry-over from other donors' samples. This rearrangement joins TRBV11-2 to TRBJ2-7; D is ambiguous. The sample was naive CD8+ T cells from PBMCs. The CDR3 is CASSLGQQYF. CDR3 DNA: TGTGCCAGCAGCTTAGGGCAGCAGTACTTC.